This TCR beta chain emerged from a study of cytomegalovirus exposure and HLA in healthy donors. This PCR relied on a set of 60 Vbeta primers and 13 Jbeta primers. TCRdb's copy holds only in-frame clones and misses some; the assay was immunoSEQ multiplex PCR. The sample contains some 120,000 clones, approximately 17% of which appear only once. The CDR3 is made up of 13 amino acids. V lost 9 bases to trimming and J lost 6 bases; unmatched junction nucleotides: 8. Germline lookup yields CDR1 MDHEN and CDR2 SYDVKM. This clone was seen ten or more times. No antigen is known for it. Study-level findings and limits: Available immune exposure information was restricted to CMV serostatus only. TCR beta sequences reportedly predicted most subjects' HLA-A and HLA-B alleles accurately. HLA alleles showed associations with some 15,000 TCR beta sequences in a later analysis, at a 0.05 false discovery rate. The authors later found most CMV-associated TCR beta chains appeared HLA-restricted.

Sequenced: PBMCs. The chain employs TRBV28 and TRBJ1-2, with 9 bases that match TRBD1. The clonotype originates from a female donor in good health and CMV-seropositive. CDR3 region: CASQQGAYNGYTF. In DNA, the CDR3 is TGTGCCAGTCAACAGGGGGCGTATAATGGCTACACCTTC.